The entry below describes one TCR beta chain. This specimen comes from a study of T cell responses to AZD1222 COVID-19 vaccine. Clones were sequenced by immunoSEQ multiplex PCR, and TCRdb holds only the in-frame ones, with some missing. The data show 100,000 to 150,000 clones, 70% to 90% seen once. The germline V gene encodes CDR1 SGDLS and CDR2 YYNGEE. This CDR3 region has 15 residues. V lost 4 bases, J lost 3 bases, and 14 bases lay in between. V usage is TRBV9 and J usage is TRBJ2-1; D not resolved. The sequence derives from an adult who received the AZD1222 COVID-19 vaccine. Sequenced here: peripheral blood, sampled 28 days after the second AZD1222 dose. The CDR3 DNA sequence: TGTGCCAGCAGCTTGACTGAAGCCCACTACAATGAGCAGTTCTTC. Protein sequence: CASSLTEAHYNEQFF.